This T cell receptor beta chain was documented in a study of vaccination and CD4 T cells after COVID-19. Study summary: A vaccine, either BNT162b2 or mRNA-1273, was given to participants in two doses. Overlapping SARS-CoV-2, HCoV-NL63, HCoV-OC43 and HCoV-229E spike peptides were used to stimulate cells.

CDR1 and CDR2 (germline): LGHNA, YSLEER. Trimming shortened V by 0 bases and J by 4 bases, and 21 bases separated the two germline ends. The CDR3 is 18 amino acids. Specified treatment: roughly 10-day PBMC culture with coronavirus spike peptide pools or control peptides (ViraFEST assay). For ViraFEST, peptide pools expanded antigen-specific T cells, after which the TCRs were sequenced. The Oncomine TCR Beta short-read assay was applied to DNA of cultured CD4+ T cells. Genomic DNA was isolated from cultured CD4+ T cells. TCRdb recomputed calls from the PCR reads with MiXCR, one row per CDR3 protein. The table shows more than 12,000 distinct CDR3 sequences, with around 80% occurring only once. On this clonotype: Antigen unknown.

Sequencing input: CD4+ T cells from blood, cultured in vitro. This clonotype was sampled from a human donor who had recovered from COVID-19. J is TRBJ2-5 and V is TRBV4-3, with D hard to call. This chain's CDR3 is CASSQDRRWASELETQYF. The DNA for the CDR3 is TGCGCCAGCAGCCAAGATAGGAGATGGGCTAGTGAGTTAGAGACCCAGTACTTC.